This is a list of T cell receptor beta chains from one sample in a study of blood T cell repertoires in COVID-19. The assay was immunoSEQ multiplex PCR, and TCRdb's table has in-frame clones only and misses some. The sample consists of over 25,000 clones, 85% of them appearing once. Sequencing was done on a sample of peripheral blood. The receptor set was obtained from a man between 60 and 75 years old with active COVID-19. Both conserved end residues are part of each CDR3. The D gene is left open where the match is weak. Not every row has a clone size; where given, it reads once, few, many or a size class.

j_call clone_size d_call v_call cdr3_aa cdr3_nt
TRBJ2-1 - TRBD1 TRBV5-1 CASSGGGDRAYNEQFF TGCGCCAGCAGCGGGGGCGGGGACAGGGCCTACAATGAGCAGTTCTTC
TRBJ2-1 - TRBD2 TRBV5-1 CASSFFSGRANEQFF TGCGCCAGCAGCTTCTTCAGCGGGAGGGCCAATGAGCAGTTCTTC
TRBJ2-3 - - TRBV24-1 CATSDLVSTDTQYF TGTGCCACCAGTGATCTAGTTAGTACAGATACGCAGTATTTT
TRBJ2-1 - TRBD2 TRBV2 CASRPGLAYEQFF TGTGCCAGCAGGCCAGGACTAGCCTATGAGCAGTTCTTC
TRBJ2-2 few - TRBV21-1 CAPQAGELFF TGTGCCCCCCAGGCCGGGGAGCTGTTTTTT
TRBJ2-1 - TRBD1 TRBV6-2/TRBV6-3 CASSPDRVYNEQFF TGTGCCAGCAGCCCGGACAGGGTCTACAATGAGCAGTTCTTC
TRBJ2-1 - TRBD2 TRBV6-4 CASSEGGEKAGGKFF TGTGCCAGCAGTGAAGGTGGGGAAAAAGCGGGAGGAAAGTTCTTC
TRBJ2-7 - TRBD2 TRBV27 CASSFTWTSGTDEQYF TGTGCCAGCAGTTTCACGTGGACTAGCGGGACTGACGAGCAGTACTTC
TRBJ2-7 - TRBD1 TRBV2 CASSEQGEYEQYF TGTGCCAGCAGTGAACAGGGGGAGTACGAGCAGTACTTC
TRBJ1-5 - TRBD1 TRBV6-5 CASEDRGFSQPQHF TGTGCCAGCGAGGACAGGGGTTTTAGTCAGCCCCAGCATTTT
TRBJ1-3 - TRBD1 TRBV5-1 CASSLEGQGTSSGNTIYF TGCGCCAGCAGCTTGGAGGGACAGGGAACGAGCTCTGGAAACACCATATATTTT
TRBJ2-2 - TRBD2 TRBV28 CASSRAGGADGELFF TGTGCCAGTAGCCGGGCGGGGGGCGCTGACGGGGAGCTGTTTTTT
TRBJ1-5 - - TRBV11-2 CASSLDSGLYSNQPQHF TGTGCCAGCAGCCTCGACAGTGGGCTTTATAGCAATCAGCCCCAGCATTTT